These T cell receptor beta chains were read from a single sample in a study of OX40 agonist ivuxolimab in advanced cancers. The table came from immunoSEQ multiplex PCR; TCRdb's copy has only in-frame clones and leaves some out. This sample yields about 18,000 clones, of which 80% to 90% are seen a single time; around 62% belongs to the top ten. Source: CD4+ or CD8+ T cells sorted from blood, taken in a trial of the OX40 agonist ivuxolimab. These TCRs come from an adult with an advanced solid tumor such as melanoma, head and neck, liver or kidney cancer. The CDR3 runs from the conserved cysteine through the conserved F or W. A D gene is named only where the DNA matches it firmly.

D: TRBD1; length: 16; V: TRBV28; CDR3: CASSTTGGPGTYEQYF
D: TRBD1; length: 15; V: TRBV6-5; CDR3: CASSSIDRETGELFF
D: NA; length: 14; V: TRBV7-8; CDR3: CASSSDVGNYGYTF
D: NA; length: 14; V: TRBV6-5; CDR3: CASSYSKGGNEQFF
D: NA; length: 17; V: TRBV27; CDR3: CASSSLAPSLGTDTQYF
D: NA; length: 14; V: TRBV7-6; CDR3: CASSLYAGQETQYF
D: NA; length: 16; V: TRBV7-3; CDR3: CASSLRGTRKNSPLHF
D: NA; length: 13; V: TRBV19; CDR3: CASSILAWNEQFF
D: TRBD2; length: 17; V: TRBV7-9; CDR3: CASSFPGLAGLSYEQYF
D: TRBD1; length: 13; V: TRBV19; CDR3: CASSATGVYEQYF
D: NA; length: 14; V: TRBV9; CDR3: CASSVAVSGNTIYF
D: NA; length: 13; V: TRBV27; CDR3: CASSPRGGNEQYF
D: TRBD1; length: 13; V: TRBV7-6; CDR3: CASGGTGFLEQYF
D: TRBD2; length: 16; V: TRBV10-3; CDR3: CAISESSLAGGDEQFF
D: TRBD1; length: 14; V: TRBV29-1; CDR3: CSATGDPYTDTQYF
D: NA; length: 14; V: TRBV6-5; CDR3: CASSSSGAYETQYF
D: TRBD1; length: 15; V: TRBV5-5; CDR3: CASTSTGASNQPQHF
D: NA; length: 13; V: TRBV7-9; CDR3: CASSLVGSNEQFF
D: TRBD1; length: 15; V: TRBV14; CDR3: CASSPSGTGPFGYTF
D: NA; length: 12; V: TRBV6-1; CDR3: CASSEGSTEAFF
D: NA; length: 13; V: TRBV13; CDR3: CASSPGTPGEQYF
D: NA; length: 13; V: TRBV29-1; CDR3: CSVPKASSSGYTF
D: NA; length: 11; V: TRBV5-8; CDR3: CASSAGDEQFF
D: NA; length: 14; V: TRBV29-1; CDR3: CSVEPGDIDGELFF
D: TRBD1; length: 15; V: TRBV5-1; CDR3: CASSSPDRANYGYTF
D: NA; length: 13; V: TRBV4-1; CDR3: CASSHPGQNIQYF
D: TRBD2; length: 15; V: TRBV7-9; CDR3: CAGLREGRVLNEQFF
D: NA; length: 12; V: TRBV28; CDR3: CASSLLGREQYF
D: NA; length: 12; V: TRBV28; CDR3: CASRRFTDEQFF
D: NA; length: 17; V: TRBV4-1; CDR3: CASSQVFGGGANQPQHF
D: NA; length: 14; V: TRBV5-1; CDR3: CASSLEGSNEKLFF
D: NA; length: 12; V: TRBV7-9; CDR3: CASRRSNEKLFF
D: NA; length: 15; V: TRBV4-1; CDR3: CASSLTGGDTDTQYF
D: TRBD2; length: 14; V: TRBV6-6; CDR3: CASSYGGGGYEQYF
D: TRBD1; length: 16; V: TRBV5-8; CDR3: CASSLAGGASTDTQYF
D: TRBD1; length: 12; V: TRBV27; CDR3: CASRDREDEQYF
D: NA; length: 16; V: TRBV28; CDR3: CASTTAFGQTNYGYTF
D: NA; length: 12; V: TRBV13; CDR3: CASSSETDEQFF
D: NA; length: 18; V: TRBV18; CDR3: CASSPTGTGPRNTGELFF
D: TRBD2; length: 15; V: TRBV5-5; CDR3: CASLGLAGGTGELFF
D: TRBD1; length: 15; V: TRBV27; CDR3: CASSLGTGYPYEQYF